The T cell receptor beta chain described here comes from a study of breast tumors, draining lymph nodes, adjacent tissues. Study-wide findings and caveats: The data were judged consistent with most tumor T cells coming from lymph node and expanding in tumor. Tumor repertoires ranked between lymph nodes and nontumor tissue in diversity, with V and J gene preferences. That most tumor T cells come from lymph nodes remained unproven.

TCRdb processed the multiplex PCR reads anew with MiXCR; each CDR3 protein has one entry. In the table there are around 170,000 distinct CDR3 sequences, roughly a third of which are singletons. Germline V gives CDR1 SEHNR, CDR2 FQNEAQ (reference sequence). The CDR3 loop spans 15 amino acids. As regards this clonotype: Its specificity is unknown. A junction end diverges from the germline sequence, so it may reflect a read error.

Breast cancer patients provided tissue from their axillary draining lymph nodes. V gene TRBV7-9 combines with J gene TRBJ1-2; 8 bases fit TRBD1. This receptor was identified in a female donor with breast cancer. Some clones in this sample may be carry-over from other donors' samples. Sequences were obtained from axillary lymph node tissue. CDR3 DNA sequence: TGTGCCAGCAGCCTGATTCAGGGGGCAGACTATGGCTACCCCTTC. Amino acids: CASSLIQGADYGYPF.